Shown below are 30 T cell receptor beta chains from a single sample sequenced in a study of blood T cell repertoires in COVID-19. Sequencing used immunoSEQ multiplex PCR; TCRdb keeps in-frame clones, though not all of them. The sample lists around 200,000 clones; approximately 80% were seen once. The sample was peripheral blood. The receptors were sampled from an elderly woman with acute or convalescent COVID-19.

The chain couples TRBV9 to TRBJ1-1, with D tentatively TRBD1 (5 bases). This CDR3 has 14 amino acids. The V end lost 5 bases, the J end lost 1 base, and 12 bases lay between the germline ends. CDR1 is SGDLS and CDR2 is YYNGEE in the germline V gene. CDR3 region: CASSWSGGNTEAFF. CDR3 nucleotide sequence: TGTGCCAGCAGTTGGAGCGGGGGGAACACTGAAGCTTTCTTT.

V gene TRBV7-2 combines with J gene TRBJ2-2; D perhaps matches TRBD1 (6 bases). Germline values: CDR1 SGHTA, CDR2 FQGNSA. The CDR3 totals 16 residues. Trimming removed 1 base at V and 1 base at J, with 10 bases between. The CDR3, as DNA: TGTGCCAGCAGCTTAGGGGGGCGGAGGAACACCGGGGAGCTGTTTTTT. It is translated as CASSLGGRRNTGELFF.

CDR3 DNA: TGTGCCAGCAGCTTAGCGGGACAGGGGTATGGCTACACCTTC. This translates into CASSLAGQGYGYTF. This sequence joins TRBV7-8 and TRBJ1-2; TRBD1 agrees at 10 bases. The germline CDR1 and CDR2 sequences are SGHVS and FQNEAQ. This CDR3 has 14 amino acids. After removal of 0 bases from V and 5 bases from J, the junction contained 0 bases not matched to a gene.

CDR3 protein: CASSIALAGGYWNEQFF. CDR3 nucleotides: TGTGCCAGTAGTATAGCCCTTGCGGGGGGGTATTGGAATGAGCAGTTCTTC. J is TRBJ2-1 and V is TRBV19, with 9 bases fitting TRBD2. Germline V gene data show CDR1 as LNHDA and CDR2 as SQIVND (reference sequence). The CDR3 extends over 17 amino acids. Trimming cost V 1 base and J 7 bases; bases outside gene matches: 11.

This sequence joins TRBV4-3 and TRBJ2-3, with 16 bases lining up with TRBD2. J was trimmed by 3 bases and V by 4 bases; bases with no gene match: 7. This CDR3 is 18 amino acids long. Per the germline V gene, CDR1 is LGHNA and CDR2 is YSLEER. CDR3 loop: CASSPGLAGGLGTDTQYF. The CDR3 DNA reads TGCGCCAGCAGCCCGGGACTAGCGGGGGGGCTGGGTACAGATACGCAGTATTTT.

The V and J genes are TRBV6-5 and TRBJ1-6, with a weak D call TRBD1 (5 bases). Trimming took 7 bases from V and 7 from J, leaving 11 bases between them. Germline CDR1 MNHEY, CDR2 SVGAGI. The CDR3 consists of 13 residues. DNA of the CDR3: TGTGCCAGCAAGCGGGCAGGGAATTCACCCCTCCACTTT. This codes for CASKRAGNSPLHF.

CDR3 region: CASKTEEGTEAFF. The CDR3 DNA follows: TGTGCCAGCAAGACGGAGGAGGGCACTGAAGCTTTCTTT. The chain couples TRBV3-1 (or the pseudogene TRBV3-2) to TRBJ1-1; D remains unclear. V was cut by 7 bases and J by 4 bases, with 13 bases left in between. Germline-derived CDR1 and CDR2 are LGHDT and YNNKEL (reference sequence). The CDR3 consists of 13 residues.

The gene calls are TRBV28 and TRBJ2-2, with no clear D. Germline CDR1 MDHEN, CDR2 SYDVKM. The CDR3 loop spans 13 amino acids. Trimming cost V 3 bases and J 1 base, with 3 bases left between them. The CDR3 sequence is CASSFLNTGELFF. CDR3 bases: TGTGCCAGCAGTTTTCTGAACACCGGGGAGCTGTTTTTT.

This clone was detected only a few times. This chain connects TRBV5-1 to TRBJ1-3; TRBD1 is a possible D gene (6 bases). The CDR3 contains 16 residues. V was clipped by 5 bases and J by 0 bases, with 15 bases between them. Germline V gene data show CDR1 as SGHRS and CDR2 as YFSETQ. DNA for the CDR3: TGCGCCAGCAGTCTAGGACAGCCTTCCTCTGGAAACACCATATATTTT. Residues: CASSLGQPSSGNTIYF.

V and J are TRBV27 and TRBJ1-2; maybe TRBD1 (6 bases). Looked up from germline, CDR1 is MNHEY and CDR2 is SMNVEV (reference sequence). V dropped 1 base and J dropped 3 bases, with 15 bases sitting between them. The CDR3 runs 16 residues. CDR3 sequence: CASSLYPPGGDYGYTF. The CDR3 bases are TGTGCCAGCAGTTTATACCCCCCGGGGGGCGACTATGGCTACACCTTC.

The rearrangement uses TRBV5-1 and TRBJ1-6; D is unclear. CDR3 length: 13 residues. Germline lookup yields CDR1 SGHRS and CDR2 YFSETQ. Trimming stripped 4 bases from V and 6 bases from J, with 8 bases between. The CDR3, as DNA: TGCGCCAGCAGCCCGGCGGCTAATTCACCCCTCCACTTT. It yields the protein CASSPAANSPLHF.

This chain joins TRBV6-2 or TRBV6-3 and TRBJ2-7, with D unclear. Looked up from germline, CDR1 is MNHEY and CDR2 is SVGEGT. The CDR3 loop spans 15 amino acids. V lost 0 bases and J lost 0, with 9 bases in between. The CDR3 region is CASSYSNVSSYEQYF. Written as DNA, the CDR3 is TGTGCCAGCAGTTACTCGAACGTTAGCTCCTACGAGCAGTACTTC.

The V and J genes are TRBV3-1 (or the pseudogene TRBV3-2) and TRBJ1-1; D remains unclear. Germline values: CDR1 LGHDT, CDR2 YNNKEL (reference sequence). Trimming removed 5 bases from V and 0 bases from J, with 7 bases in between. The CDR3 is made up of 13 amino acids. CDR3 in DNA: TGTGCCAGCAGCAATACAGTGAACACTGAAGCTTTCTTT. Translated, it gives CASSNTVNTEAFF.

This sequence joins TRBV29-1 and TRBJ2-3; 8 bases agree with TRBD2. The CDR3 covers 14 residues. V dropped 5 bases and J dropped 0; count of bases not matched to a gene: 4. CDR1 and CDR2 from the germline V gene are SQVTM and ANQGSEA. CDR3 sequence reads: CSVTSGTSTDTQYF. The DNA of the CDR3 is TGCAGCGTTACTAGCGGAACAAGCACAGATACGCAGTATTTT.

V gene TRBV6-5 combines with J gene TRBJ2-7, with a tentative D call TRBD1 (6 bases). Trimming removed 0 bases from V and 3 bases from J, with 12 bases in between. This CDR3 is built from 15 residues. CDR1 is MNHEY, CDR2 SVGAGI, per germline. CDR3 sequence reads: CASSYSGAGDYEQYF. The CDR3 DNA reads TGTGCCAGCAGTTACTCAGGTGCAGGGGACTACGAGCAGTACTTC.

This clone was detected a few times. This sequence joins TRBV6-5 and TRBJ2-7; 8 bases agree with TRBD2. V trimming: 10 bases; J trimming: 7 bases; junction bases outside the gene matches: 9. Germline CDR1 MNHEY, CDR2 SVGAGI. This CDR3 has 12 amino acids. The CDR3 region has the DNA TGTGCCACCGGGAGGGGTCGGGGGGAGCAGTACTTC. This encodes CATGRGRGEQYF.

The chain combines TRBV10-3 with TRBJ2-2; D is perhaps TRBD2 (6 bases). CDR3 length: 15 amino acids. Looked up from germline, CDR1 is ENHRY and CDR2 is SYGVKD. Trimming shortened V by 4 bases and J by 0 bases, and 9 bases separated the two germline ends. DNA of the CDR3: TGTGCCATCAGTGCCGGGACTTCGAACACCGGGGAGCTGTTTTTT. Protein sequence: CAISAGTSNTGELFF.

The CDR3 sequence is CASSLGQIQPQHF. CDR3 DNA sequence: TGTGCCAGCAGTTTAGGCCAGATCCAGCCCCAGCATTTT. V gene TRBV12-3 or TRBV12-4 combines with J gene TRBJ1-5; D gene unclear. The CDR3 is 13 residues long. V was shortened by 1 base and J by 7 bases, with 8 bases between the two germline ends.

The CDR3 DNA sequence: TGTGCCAGCAACCCCGGGGGTTCTCGTGGAAACACCATATATTTT. This codes for CASNPGGSRGNTIYF. The chain recombines TRBV11-3 with TRBJ1-3, with D perhaps matching TRBD1 (5 bases). Germline CDR1 reads SGHNT; CDR2 reads YENEEA. The germline V and J ends were trimmed by 7 bases and 3 bases, with 16 bases remaining between them. This CDR3 contains 15 residues. Based on the CDR3 plus reference TRBV11-3 and TRBJ1-3, the full variable domain is EAGVVQSPRYKIIEKKQPVAFWCNPISGHNTLYWYLQNLGQGPELLIRYENEEAVDDSQLPKDRFSAERLKGVDSTLKIQPAELGDSAVYLCASNPGGSRGNTIYFGEGSWLTVV.

The V gene is TRBV5-1, the J gene TRBJ2-5; a possible D gene is TRBD2 (5 bases). The CDR3 length is 15 residues. The V end was cut by 0 bases, the J end by 4 bases, with 13 bases between. Per the germline V gene, CDR1 is SGHRS and CDR2 is YFSETQ. CDR3 region: CASSLEGSPLETQYF. DNA for the CDR3: TGCGCCAGCAGCTTGGAAGGGAGCCCTTTAGAGACCCAGTACTTC.

V and J are TRBV6-4 and TRBJ1-6, with 7 bases that match TRBD1. After removal of 6 bases from V and 6 bases from J, the junction contained 8 bases not matched to a gene. This CDR3 is 15 amino acids long. Germline V gives CDR1 MRHNA, CDR2 SNTAGT. CDR3 nucleotides: TGTGCCAGCAGCCTAAGGACAGGAGCTAATTCACCCCTCCACTTT. As protein: CASSLRTGANSPLHF.

A single count supports this clone. The V gene is TRBV6-4, the J gene TRBJ2-2, with TRBD1 identical over 7 bases. Germline lookup yields CDR1 MRHNA and CDR2 SNTAGT. V gave up 6 bases and J gave up 6 bases; unmatched junction bases: 7. There are 14 residues in the CDR3. The CDR3 DNA follows: TGTGCCAGCAGGCCAGACAGGGAGTCCGGGGAGCTGTTTTTT. Translation gives CASRPDRESGELFF.

V usage is TRBV7-3 and J usage is TRBJ1-6; D unclear. This CDR3 spans 15 amino acids. Between the trimmed V and J ends, which lost 1 base and 7 bases, there was a span of 11 bases. Germline CDR1 SGHTA, CDR2 FQGTGA. CDR3 in DNA: TGTGCCAGCAGCTTAAATCCGTTGCGGAATTCACCCCTCCACTTT. Protein sequence: CASSLNPLRNSPLHF.

The CDR3 bases are TGCGCCAGCAGCCAAGAACAGTTAGGCTATGGCTACACCTTC. This sequence encodes CASSQEQLGYGYTF. The J gene is TRBJ1-2, the V gene TRBV4-1; D not certain. This CDR3 is 14 amino acids long. The V gene lost 0 bases and the J gene lost 4 bases, with 9 bases spanning the gap. Germline V lookup: CDR1 MGHRA, CDR2 YSYEKL.

A single count supports this clone. The chain is built from TRBV7-2 and TRBJ1-5; a weak D match, TRBD1 (5 bases). The germline CDR1 and CDR2 sequences are SGHTA and FQGNSA. The CDR3 totals 14 residues. Trimming removed 5 bases from V and 4 bases from J, with 12 bases in between. CDR3 sequence reads: CASSAVGGNQPQHF. CDR3 nucleotide sequence: TGTGCCAGCAGCGCCGTTGGGGGGAATCAGCCCCAGCATTTT.

The chain uses TRBV7-2 and TRBJ1-1, with TRBD1 identical over 10 bases. Germline V gene lookup returns CDR1 SGHTA and CDR2 FQGNSA. The CDR3 has 12 residues. V dropped 4 bases and J dropped 11; count of bases not matched to a gene: 4. The CDR3 loop is CASSSTGGPAFF. CDR3 nucleotides: TGTGCCAGCAGCTCGACAGGGGGCCCTGCTTTCTTT.

The V call is TRBV19, the J call TRBJ2-5; no clear D gene. Germline loops: CDR1 LNHDA, CDR2 SQIVND (reference sequence). Trimming stripped 3 bases from V and 2 bases from J, with 10 bases between. The CDR3 extends over 14 amino acids. The CDR3 spells CASSIGGRQETQYF. The CDR3 coding sequence is TGTGCCAGTAGTATTGGCGGAAGGCAAGAGACCCAGTACTTC. Drawing the rest from reference TRBV19 and TRBJ2-5, the complete variable domain is DGGITQSPKYLFRKEGQNVTLSCEQNLNHDAMYWYRQDPGQGLRLIYYSQIVNDFQKGDIAEGYSVSREKKESFPLTVTSAQKNPTAFYLCASSIGGRQETQYFGPGTRLLVL.

The chain couples TRBV6-5 to TRBJ1-1; a possible D gene is TRBD1 (5 bases). V dropped 7 bases and J dropped 5 bases, with 17 bases sitting between them. Germline V CDR1 and CDR2: MNHEY, SVGAGI. The CDR3 extends over 14 amino acids. The CDR3 bases are TGTGCCAGCAATAGTGGGGGGTATGGGACTGAAGCTTTCTTT. Translated, it gives CASNSGGYGTEAFF.

The rearrangement uses TRBV18 and TRBJ1-2, with 7 nucleotides matching TRBD1. Germline V gives CDR1 KGHSH, CDR2 LQKENI. The CDR3 is 17 residues long. V was pared by 5 bases and J by 0 bases, with 12 bases of the junction left unmatched. The CDR3 DNA follows: TGTGCCAGCTCAAGAAGGGGGGACAGCATTACTAACTATGGCTACACCTTC. Amino acids: CASSRRGDSITNYGYTF.

This clone appeared a single time. This rearrangement joins TRBV10-2 to TRBJ1-6; D is uncertain. The CDR3 extends over 15 amino acids. Germline CDR1 and CDR2: WSHSY and SAAADI. Between the trimmed V and J ends, which lost 3 bases and 6 bases, there was a span of 12 bases. The DNA of the CDR3 is TGCGCCAGCAGTGAAGGAGATTTCAGTAATTCACCCCTCCACTTT. It codes for CASSEGDFSNSPLHF.